Included here is one TCR beta chain sequence, with context. In the authors' workflow: Reference gene primer amplification yielded estimated nucleated cell counts. Measured with immunoSEQ multiplex PCR; TCRdb has only the in-frame clones, and not every one. V and J calls plus clone size are reproduced from that table; the DNA served to infer D and trimming. The sample consists of some 46,000 clones, around 83% of them appearing once. The germline V gene has CDR1 SGHRS and CDR2 YFSETQ. The V and J ends lost 0 bases and 9 bases, in that order; junction bases with no gene match: 6. The CDR3 covers 13 residues. These data belong to a study of blood T cell repertoires in COVID-19. Study in general: Collection of acute and convalescent COVID-19 samples took place in the United States, Italy and Spain. From T cells, B-cell-depleted T cells, or PBMCs came the material, which was cDNA or gDNA.

The source is a man aged 55 to 69 with active COVID-19. Sample: peripheral blood. The J gene is TRBJ2-7, the V gene TRBV5-1; 7 bases line up with TRBD2. The CDR3 DNA sequence: TGCGCCAGCAGCTTGGCCGCGGGGGTCGGGCAGTACTTC. The encoded protein is CASSLAAGVGQYF.